This record covers a single TCR beta chain. Assay used: immunoSEQ multiplex PCR; TCRdb lists only in-frame clones, some missing. This sample has around 76,000 clones, with roughly 88% found just once. The data were obtained in a study of OX40 agonist ivuxolimab in advanced cancers. Germline loops: CDR1 SQVTM, CDR2 ANQGSEA. The CDR3 length is 13 residues. Losses at the gene ends were 5 bases for V and 5 bases for J; bases not matched to a gene: 5. The sequences come from CD4+ or CD8+ T cells sorted from blood, collected in a trial of the OX40 agonist ivuxolimab. J is TRBJ1-1 and V is TRBV29-1, with 10 positions matching TRBD1. This TCR came from an adult with an advanced solid tumor such as melanoma, head and neck, liver or kidney cancer. Here the CDR3 DNA reads TGCAGCGTTACGACAGGGGGCTTAACTGAAGCTTTCTTT. It translates to CSVTTGGLTEAFF. Full variable domain (rest looked up from reference TRBV29-1 and TRBJ1-1): SAVISQKPSRDICQRGTSLTIQCQVDSQVTMMFWYRQQPGQSLTLIATANQGSEATYESGFVIDKFPISRPNLTFSTLTVSNMSPEDSSIYLCSVTTGGLTEAFFGQGTRLTVV.